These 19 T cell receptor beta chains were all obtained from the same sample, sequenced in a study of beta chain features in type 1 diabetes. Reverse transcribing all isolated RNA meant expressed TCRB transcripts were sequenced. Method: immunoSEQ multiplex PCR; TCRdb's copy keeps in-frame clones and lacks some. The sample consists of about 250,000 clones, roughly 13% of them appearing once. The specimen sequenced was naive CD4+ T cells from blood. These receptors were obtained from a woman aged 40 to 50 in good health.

CDR3 region: CASSVQGSSYNEQFF. CDR3 DNA sequence: TGTGCCAGCTCCGTACAGGGTAGCTCCTACAATGAGCAGTTCTTC. This chain connects TRBV19 to TRBJ2-1, with TRBD1 as a possible D gene (6 bases). The V end lost 9 bases, the J end lost 0 bases, and 15 bases lay between the germline ends. The CDR3 is 15 amino acids. Looked up from germline, CDR1 is LNHDA and CDR2 is SQIVND (reference sequence). Together with reference TRBV19 and TRBJ2-1, the CDR3 gives the full variable domain: DGGITQSPKYLFRKEGQNVTLSCEQNLNHDAMYWYRQDPGQGLRLIYYSQIVNDFQKGDIAEGYSVSREKKESFPLTVTSAQKNPTAFYLCASSVQGSSYNEQFFGPGTRLTVL.

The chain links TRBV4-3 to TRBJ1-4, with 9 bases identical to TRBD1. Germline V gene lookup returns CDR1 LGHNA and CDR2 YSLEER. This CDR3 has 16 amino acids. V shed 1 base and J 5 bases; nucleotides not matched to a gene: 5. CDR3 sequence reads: CASSQGGQGWNEKLFF. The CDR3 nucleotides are TGCGCCAGCAGCCAAGGGGGACAGGGATGGAATGAAAAACTGTTTTTT.

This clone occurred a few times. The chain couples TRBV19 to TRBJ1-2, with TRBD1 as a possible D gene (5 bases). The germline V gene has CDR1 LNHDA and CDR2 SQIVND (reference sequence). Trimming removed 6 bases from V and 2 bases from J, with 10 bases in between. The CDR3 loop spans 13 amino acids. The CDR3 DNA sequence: TGTGCCAGTAGCCCTGACAGCAACTATGGCTACACCTTC. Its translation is CASSPDSNYGYTF.

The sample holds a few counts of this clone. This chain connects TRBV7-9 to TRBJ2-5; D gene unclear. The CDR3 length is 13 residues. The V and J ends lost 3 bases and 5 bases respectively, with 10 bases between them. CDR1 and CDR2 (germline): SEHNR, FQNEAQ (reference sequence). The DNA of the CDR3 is TGTGCCAGCAGCTTTGGAGAGTTGGAGACCCAGTACTTC. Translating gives CASSFGELETQYF.

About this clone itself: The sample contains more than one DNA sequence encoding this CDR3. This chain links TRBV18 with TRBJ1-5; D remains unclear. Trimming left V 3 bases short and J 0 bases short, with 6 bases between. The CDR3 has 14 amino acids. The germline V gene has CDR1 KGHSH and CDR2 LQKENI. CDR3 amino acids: CASSPRDSNQPQHF. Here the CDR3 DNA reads TGTGCCAGCTCACCGAGGGATAGCAATCAGCCCCAGCATTTT. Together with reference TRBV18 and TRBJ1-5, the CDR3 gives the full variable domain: NAGVMQNPRHLVRRRGQEARLRCSPMKGHSHVYWYRQLPEEGLKFMVYLQKENIIDESGMPKERFSAEFPKEGPSILRIQQVVRGDSAAYFCASSPRDSNQPQHFGDGTRLSIL.

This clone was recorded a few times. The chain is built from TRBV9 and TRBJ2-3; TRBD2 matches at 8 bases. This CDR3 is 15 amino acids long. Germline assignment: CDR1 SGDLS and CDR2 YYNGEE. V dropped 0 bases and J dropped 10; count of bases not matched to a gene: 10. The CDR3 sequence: CASSVGTSGAEAQYF. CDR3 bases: TGTGCCAGCAGCGTAGGTACTAGCGGTGCCGAGGCGCAGTATTTT.

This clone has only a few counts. CDR3 DNA sequence: TGTGCCAGTAGTAACGGACAGGGGACAGATACGCAGTATTTT. Amino acids: CASSNGQGTDTQYF. This chain links TRBV19 with TRBJ2-3; the match to TRBD1 covers 9 bases. Germline CDR1 is LNHDA and CDR2 is SQIVND (reference sequence). After removal of 4 bases from V and 3 bases from J, the junction contained 2 bases not matched to a gene. The CDR3 has 14 residues. Using reference TRBV19 and TRBJ2-3 for the parts outside the CDR3, the full variable domain is DGGITQSPKYLFRKEGQNVTLSCEQNLNHDAMYWYRQDPGQGLRLIYYSQIVNDFQKGDIAEGYSVSREKKESFPLTVTSAQKNPTAFYLCASSNGQGTDTQYFGPGTRLTVL.

The CDR3 DNA reads as TGTGCCAGCAACCTGGACAGGGAAGATGGCTACACCTTC. Protein: CASNLDREDGYTF. The chain has TRBV25-1 and TRBJ1-2; 8 bases agree with TRBD1. Trimming removed 7 bases from V and 6 bases from J; junction bases left unmatched: 7. This CDR3 region has 13 residues. Germline-derived CDR1 and CDR2 are MGHDK and SYGVNS.

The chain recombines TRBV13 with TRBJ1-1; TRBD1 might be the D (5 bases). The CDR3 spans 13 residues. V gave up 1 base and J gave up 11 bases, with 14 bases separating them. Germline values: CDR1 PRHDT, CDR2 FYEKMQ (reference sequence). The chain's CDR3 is CASSLEGPTPAFF. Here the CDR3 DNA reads TGTGCCAGCAGCTTAGAGGGGCCAACCCCGGCTTTCTTT.

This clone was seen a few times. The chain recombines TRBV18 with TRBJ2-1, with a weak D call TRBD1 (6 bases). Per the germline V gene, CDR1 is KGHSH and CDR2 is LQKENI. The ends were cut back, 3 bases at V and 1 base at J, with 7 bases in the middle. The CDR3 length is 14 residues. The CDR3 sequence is CASSPGQSYNEQFF. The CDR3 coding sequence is TGTGCCAGCTCACCCGGACAGTCCTACAATGAGCAGTTCTTC.

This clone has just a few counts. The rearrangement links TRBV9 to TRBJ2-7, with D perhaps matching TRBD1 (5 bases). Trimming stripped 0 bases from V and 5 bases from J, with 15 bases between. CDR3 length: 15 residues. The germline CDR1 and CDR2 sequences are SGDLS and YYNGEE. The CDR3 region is CASSVEGAVANEQYF. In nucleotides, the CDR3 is TGTGCCAGCAGCGTAGAAGGGGCCGTCGCCAACGAGCAGTACTTC.

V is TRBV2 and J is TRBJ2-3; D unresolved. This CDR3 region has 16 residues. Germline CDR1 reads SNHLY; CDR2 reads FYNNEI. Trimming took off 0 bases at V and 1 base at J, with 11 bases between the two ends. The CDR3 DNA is TGTGCCAGCAGTGAAGCGCTTGGCCGGGGCACAGATACGCAGTATTTT. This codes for CASSEALGRGTDTQYF.

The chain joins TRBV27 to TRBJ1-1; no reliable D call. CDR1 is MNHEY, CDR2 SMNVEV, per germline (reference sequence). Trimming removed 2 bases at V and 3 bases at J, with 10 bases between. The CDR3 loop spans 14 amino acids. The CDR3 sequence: CASSLKGGYTEAFF. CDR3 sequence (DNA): TGTGCCAGCAGTTTAAAGGGAGGATACACTGAAGCTTTCTTT.

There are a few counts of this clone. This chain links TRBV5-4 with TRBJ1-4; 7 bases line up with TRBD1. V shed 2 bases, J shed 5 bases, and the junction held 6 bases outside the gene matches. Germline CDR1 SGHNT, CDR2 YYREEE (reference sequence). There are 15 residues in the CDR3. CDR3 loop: CASSLLGQSNEKLFF. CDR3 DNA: TGTGCCAGCAGCTTACTGGGACAGTCGAATGAAAAACTGTTTTTT.

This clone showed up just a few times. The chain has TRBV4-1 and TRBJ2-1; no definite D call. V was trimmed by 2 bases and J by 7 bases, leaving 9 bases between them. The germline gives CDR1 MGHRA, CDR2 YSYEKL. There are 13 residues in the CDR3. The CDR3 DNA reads TGCGCCAGCAGCCAAACAGTAGTGAATGAGCAGTTCTTC. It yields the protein CASSQTVVNEQFF.

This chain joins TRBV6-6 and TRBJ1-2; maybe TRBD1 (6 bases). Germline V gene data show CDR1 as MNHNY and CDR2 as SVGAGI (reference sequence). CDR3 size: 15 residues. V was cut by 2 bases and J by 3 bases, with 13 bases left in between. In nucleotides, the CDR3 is TGTGCCAGCAGTTACGTGCAGGGGATTGACTATGGCTACACCTTC. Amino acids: CASSYVQGIDYGYTF.

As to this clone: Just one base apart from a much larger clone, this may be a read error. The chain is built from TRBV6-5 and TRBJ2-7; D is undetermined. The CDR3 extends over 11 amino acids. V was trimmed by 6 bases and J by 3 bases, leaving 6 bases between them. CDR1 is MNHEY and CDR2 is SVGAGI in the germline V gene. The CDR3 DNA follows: TGTGCCAGCAGCCCCGTCTACGAGCAGTACTTC. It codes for CASSPVYEQYF.

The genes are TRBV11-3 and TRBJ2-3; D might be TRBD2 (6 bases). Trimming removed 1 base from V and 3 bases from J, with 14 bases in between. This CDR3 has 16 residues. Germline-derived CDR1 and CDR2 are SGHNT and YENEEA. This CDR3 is CASSLGWDSVTDTQYF. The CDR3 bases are TGTGCCAGCAGCTTAGGTTGGGACTCCGTAACAGATACGCAGTATTTT.

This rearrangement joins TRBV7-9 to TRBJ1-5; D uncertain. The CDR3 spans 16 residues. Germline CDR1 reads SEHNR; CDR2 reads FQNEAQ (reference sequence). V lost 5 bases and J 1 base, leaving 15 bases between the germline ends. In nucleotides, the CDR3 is TGTGCCAGCAGCCAAGCCGTGGGAGGAAGCAATCAGCCCCAGCATTTT. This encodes CASSQAVGGSNQPQHF.